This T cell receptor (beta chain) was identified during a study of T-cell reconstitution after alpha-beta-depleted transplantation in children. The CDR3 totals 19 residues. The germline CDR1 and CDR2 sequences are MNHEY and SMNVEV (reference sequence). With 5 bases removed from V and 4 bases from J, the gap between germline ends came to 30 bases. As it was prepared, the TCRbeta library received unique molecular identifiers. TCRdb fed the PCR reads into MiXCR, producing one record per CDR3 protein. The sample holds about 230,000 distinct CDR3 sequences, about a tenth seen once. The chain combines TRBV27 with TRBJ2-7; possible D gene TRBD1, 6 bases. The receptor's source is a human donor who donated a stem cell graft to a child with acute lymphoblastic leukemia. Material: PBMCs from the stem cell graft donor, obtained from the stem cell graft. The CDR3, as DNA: TGTGCCAGCAGTCCCGGCAGGGGTTTCCCGCCCACACCACTATACGAGCAGTACTTC. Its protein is CASSPGRGFPPTPLYEQYF.